This TCR beta chain was identified in a study of response to subunit inactivated influenza vaccine (dated 2018 in TCRdb). For the study in its entirety: Deep quantitative T cell receptor repertoire profiling was used in the study to track responses to a trivalent subunit inactivated influenza vaccine.

Broad study findings and their caveats: According to the authors, only a limited number of new T cells may be recruited by each seasonal influenza vaccination.

The CDR3, cysteine through phenylalanine, is 14 amino acids long. Of all the DNA, just the CDR3 is kept, 42 bases in frame from base 1. The junction carries 17 bases between V and J, which are trimmed by 1 base and 8 bases respectively. CDR1 and CDR2 are read off the germline V gene (reference sequence) as DFQATT and SNEGSKA. In this sample, this clonotype turned up a few times. Its antigen is currently not known. Base qualities are not at hand, and no much larger clone is one base apart. The library was obtained by RT-PCR. Sequencer: Illumina HiSeq 2500. TCRdb's own reprocessing of the public reads used fastp at Q25 and MiXCR and kept productive beta chains. Rows matching on CDR3 protein sequence are summarized as one entry with the most common DNA and genes. Across this sample there are 700,000 to 800,000 distinct CDR3 sequences, with less than 20% seen only once. The ten largest clones add up to approximately 10% of the sample.

This receptor was obtained from a man over 45 who received an inactivated influenza vaccine. Donor details come from another sample of the same person, matched by shared clones. Source: PBMCs from blood, taken roughly 5 days after vaccination. The rearrangement joined TRBV20-1 to TRBJ1-2; the D region possibly corresponds to TRBD1 (5 bases align). For the CDR3, the sequence is CSARAAGGGRGYTF. The DNA sequence is as follows: TGCAGTGCTAGAGCCGCGGGGGGAGGAAGGGGCTACACCTTC.